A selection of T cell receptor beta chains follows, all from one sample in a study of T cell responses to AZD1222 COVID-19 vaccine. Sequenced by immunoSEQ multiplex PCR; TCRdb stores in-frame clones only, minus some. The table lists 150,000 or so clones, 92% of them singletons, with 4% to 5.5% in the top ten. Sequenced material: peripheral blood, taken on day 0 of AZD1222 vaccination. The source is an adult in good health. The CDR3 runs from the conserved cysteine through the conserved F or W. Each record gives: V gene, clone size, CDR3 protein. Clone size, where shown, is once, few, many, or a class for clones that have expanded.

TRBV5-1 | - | CASSFTGNIEEKLFF
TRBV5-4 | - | CASSWMPAIGDGYTF
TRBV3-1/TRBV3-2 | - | CASSRDYGNEQFF
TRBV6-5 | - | CASSYSGTINEQFF
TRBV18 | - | CASSPLGQQETQYF
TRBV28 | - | CARVQGHQPQHF
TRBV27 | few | CASSWWGGVEQYF
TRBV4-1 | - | CASSQQKGYEQYF
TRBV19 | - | CASSMAGGPDQPQHF
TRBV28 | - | CASNTGYYGYTF
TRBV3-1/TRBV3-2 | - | CASSHLGRTPGEAFF
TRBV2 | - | CASSSLSDGELFF
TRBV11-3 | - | CASSSGRESTGELFF
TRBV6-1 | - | CASSEALPNQPQHF
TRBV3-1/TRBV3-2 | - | CASSLGLQGSTEAFF
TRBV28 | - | CASSSGTAGNTIYF
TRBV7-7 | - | CASSPLEGGRETQYF
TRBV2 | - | CASSEERNSYEQYF
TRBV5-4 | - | CASSLGSQSPLHF
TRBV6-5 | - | CAGSSGTNEQYF
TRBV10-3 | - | CASARDRLYEQYF
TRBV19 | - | CASRLAGDYEQYF
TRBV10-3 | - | CAISESRGLGEKLFF
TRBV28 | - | CASSQQLEAFF
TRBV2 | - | CASEGGRGDTQYF
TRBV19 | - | CASGRWETQYF
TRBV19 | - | CASSKQGVIGTEAFF
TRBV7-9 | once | CASSFTGGGYTF
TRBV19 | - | CASSMLDGTDTQYF
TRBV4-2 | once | CASSQNRGSEAFF
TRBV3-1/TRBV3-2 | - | CASSQDDGGLGQYF
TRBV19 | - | CASTPDPNTEAFF
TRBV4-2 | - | CASSRARGGVAYEQYF
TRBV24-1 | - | CATSDFEGAEQFF
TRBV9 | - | CASSAPLGQGAADGYTF
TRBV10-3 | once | CAISEAFAGAGANVLTF
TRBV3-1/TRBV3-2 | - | CASSLLTGTNYGYTF
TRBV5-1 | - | CASEDRANTGELFF
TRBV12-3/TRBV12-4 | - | CASSFWRGTEAFF
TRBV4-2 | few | CASSQAYITSVRYNEQFF
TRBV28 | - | CATGLAGTYNEQFF
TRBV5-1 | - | CASSEETGSRYEQYF
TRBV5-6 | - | CASSLGLLAKNIQYF
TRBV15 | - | CATSRDRGQETQYF
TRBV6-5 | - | CASSYTGTGYGYTF
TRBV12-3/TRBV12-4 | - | CASSLGDGRLNF